This T cell receptor beta chain was retrieved from a study of shared clonotypes between healthy human individuals. Study-level findings and limits: All-four-donor shared clonotypes had higher generation probabilities than non-shared clonotypes did.

This CDR3 has 16 residues. The ends lost 5 bases at V and 3 bases at J; junction bases unmatched: 10. Germline V gene lookup returns CDR1 SNHLY and CDR2 FYNNEI. For this clone: Its specificity is unknown.

Sequenced by immunoSEQ multiplex PCR; TCRdb stores in-frame clones only, minus some. The sample shows about 1 million clones, approximately 72% of them seen only once. The source of this sequence is a man aged 18 to 35 in good health. The chain is built from TRBV2 and TRBJ2-7; 10 positions agree with TRBD1. The specimen sequenced was memory CD4+ T cells sorted from blood. Sample subset: CD45RA-negative fraction. In DNA, the CDR3 is TGTGCCAGCAGTTACCGGGACAGGGGTTTAGGCTACGAGCAGTACTTC. This sequence encodes CASSYRDRGLGYEQYF.